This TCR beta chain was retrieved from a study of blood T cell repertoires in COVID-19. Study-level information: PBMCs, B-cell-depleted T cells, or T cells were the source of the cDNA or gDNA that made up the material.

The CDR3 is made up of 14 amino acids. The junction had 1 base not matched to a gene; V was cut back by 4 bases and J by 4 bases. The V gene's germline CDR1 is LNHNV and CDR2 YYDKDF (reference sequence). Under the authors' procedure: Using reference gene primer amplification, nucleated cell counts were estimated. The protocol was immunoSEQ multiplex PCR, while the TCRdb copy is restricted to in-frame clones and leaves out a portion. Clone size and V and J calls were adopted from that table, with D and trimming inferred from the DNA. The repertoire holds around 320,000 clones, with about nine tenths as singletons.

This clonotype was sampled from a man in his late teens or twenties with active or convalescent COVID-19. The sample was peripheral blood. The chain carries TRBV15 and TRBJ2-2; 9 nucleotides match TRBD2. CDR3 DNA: TGTGCCACCAGCACAGCGGGGGGCACCGGGGAGCTGTTTTTT. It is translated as CATSTAGGTGELFF.